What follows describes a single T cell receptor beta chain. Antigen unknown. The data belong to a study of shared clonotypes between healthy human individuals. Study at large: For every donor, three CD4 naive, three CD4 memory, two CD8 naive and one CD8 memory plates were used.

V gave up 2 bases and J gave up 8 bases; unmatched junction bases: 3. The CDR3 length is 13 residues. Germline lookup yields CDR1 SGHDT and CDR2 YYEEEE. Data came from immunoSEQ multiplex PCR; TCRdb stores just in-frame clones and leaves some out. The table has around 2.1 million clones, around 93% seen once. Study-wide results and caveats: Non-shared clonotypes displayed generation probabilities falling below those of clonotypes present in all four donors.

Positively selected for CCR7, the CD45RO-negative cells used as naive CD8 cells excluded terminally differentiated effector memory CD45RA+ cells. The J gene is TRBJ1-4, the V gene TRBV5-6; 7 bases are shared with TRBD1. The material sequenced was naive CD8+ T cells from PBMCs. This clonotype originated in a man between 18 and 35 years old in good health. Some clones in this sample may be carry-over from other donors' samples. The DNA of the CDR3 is TGTGCCAGCAGCTTTCGGACAGGCGAAAAACTGTTTTTT. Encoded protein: CASSFRTGEKLFF.